The present T cell receptor beta chain was sequenced within a study of T-cell memory formation after mild COVID-19 (dated by TCRdb to about 2021). About the investigation overall: TCR sequence clusters from the two donors were found to be largely donor specific. In a couple of donors, T-cell clones that expanded and contracted after mild COVID-19 were tracked by sequencing TCRalpha and TCRbeta repertoires over time. Two young, previously healthy adult volunteers made up the cohort, one male and one female.

The instrument given in TCRdb is Illumina NovaSeq 6000. cDNA libraries for TCRalpha and TCRbeta were prepared by 5'RACE using constant-segment primers, with sample barcodes and unique molecular identifiers added. RNA was extracted from every sample with Trizol reagent. Library amplification was performed in two PCR steps, and a second sample barcode and Illumina TruSeq adapters were introduced in the second step. Sequencing of the libraries was done on an Illumina NovaSeq, producing 2 x 150 bp paired-end reads. Under the source paper's analysis protocol: Demultiplexing of reads and collapsing into UMI-guided consensus sequences were performed with migec v1.2.7. Using mixcr v2.1.11, UMI consensuses were aligned to TRA and TRB V and J templates and then assembled into clonotypes. A clonotype was counted as expanded or contracted only if both edgeR and NoisET called the change significant, with noise models trained on biological replicates. For edgeR calls, a false discovery rate-adjusted p below 0.01 and a log2 fold-change threshold of 1 were applied. As an exploratory analysis of dynamics, PCA with hierarchical clustering was applied to max-normalized trajectories of the 1000 most abundant clonotypes. Each responding clone was given a CD4 or CD8 phenotype based on the CD4+ and CD8+ repertoires, which had been sequenced separately. In-frame beta chains were kept once TCRdb had trimmed the public reads at Q25 with fastp and called clones with MiXCR. Duplicate CDR3 protein sequences are folded into a single record with the most common DNA and genes. The V and J calls were determined by TCRdb, not by the authors. The sample records about 440,000 distinct CDR3 sequences, around 20% of which are singletons. Around 9.2% of the sample is taken by the ten largest.

General study outcomes and caveats: Contracting CD4+ clones appeared mostly in the CM and EM memory subsets, whereas CD8+ clones were enriched in EMRA. Some responding clones were detected in pre-infection memory, which suggested that pre-existing cross-reactive memory T cells had joined the SARS-CoV-2 response. From day 15 to 85, contracting clones showed balanced CD4/CD8 phenotypes, whereas a second wave of clones that expanded from day 15 to 37 leaned towards CD4+. Whether the second-wave clones peaking on day 37 were SARS-CoV-2 specific was not confirmed. Only a couple of mild cases were covered by the study, and larger cohorts that include severe cases with pre-infection samples were considered necessary.

PBMCs were isolated by Ficoll-Paque density gradient centrifugation. Counted from cysteine to phenylalanine, this CDR3 has 16 amino acids. Of all the DNA, just the CDR3 is kept, 48 bases in frame from base 1. V was cut back by 3 bases and J by 3 bases, leaving a gap of 15 bases between them. CDR1 SGDLS and CDR2 YYNGEE are derived from the germline V gene. For this clonotype: It lacks a known antigen. No much larger clone is present one base from it, and per-base qualities are unavailable.

Sequencing input: PBMCs or a T cell subset sorted from them (not recorded which). The receptor comes from an adult woman who had mild COVID-19 (a few samples of this study predate the infection). The sample titles of this study are shuffled in the database, so cell type and time point are left out; the donor was told from shared clones. The chain couples TRBV9 to TRBJ2-2; TRBD1 is a possible D gene, resting on 6 matching bases. The CDR3 amino acid sequence is: CASSENRDRDTGELFF. The DNA reads TGTGCCAGCAGCGAAAACAGGGATCGGGACACCGGGGAGCTGTTTTTT.